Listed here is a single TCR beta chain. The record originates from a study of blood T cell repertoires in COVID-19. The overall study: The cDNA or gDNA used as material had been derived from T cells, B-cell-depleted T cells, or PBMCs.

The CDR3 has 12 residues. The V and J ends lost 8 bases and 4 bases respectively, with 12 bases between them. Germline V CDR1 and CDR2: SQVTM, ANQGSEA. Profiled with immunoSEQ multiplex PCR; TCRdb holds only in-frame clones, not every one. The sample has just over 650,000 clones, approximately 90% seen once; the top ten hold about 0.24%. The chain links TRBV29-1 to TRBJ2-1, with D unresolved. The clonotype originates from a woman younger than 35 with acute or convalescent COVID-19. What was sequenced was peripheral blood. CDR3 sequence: CSIVDNYNEQFF. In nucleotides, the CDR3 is TGCAGCATCGTCGACAATTACAATGAGCAGTTCTTC.